This T cell receptor beta chain was retrieved from a study of T cell responses to AZD1222 COVID-19 vaccine. Study observations and caveats: Reportedly, close to half of spike-specific TCRs are directed against unmutated variant regions. Increases in Spike-specific TCR breadth and depth were seen after two AZD1222 doses.

This clone turned up a few times. Its antigen is undetermined. Recipients boosted at about 4 weeks or about 12 weeks are pooled. CDR3 length: 15 amino acids. The V end was cut by 7 bases, the J end by 5 bases, with 21 bases between. Germline V CDR1 and CDR2: MNHEY, SVGAGI. TCRdb keeps only in-frame clones here, not all; method: immunoSEQ multiplex PCR. Of roughly 80,000 clones in the sample, over 75% were seen once. The chain links TRBV6-5 to TRBJ2-7, with D hard to call. The specimen comprised peripheral blood, sampled 28 days after the second AZD1222 dose. This TCR was sampled from an adult who received the AZD1222 COVID-19 vaccine. CDR3 in amino acids: CASKPPRNKADEQYF. CDR3 in DNA: TGTGCCAGCAAGCCGCCGAGAAACAAGGCGGACGAGCAGTACTTC.